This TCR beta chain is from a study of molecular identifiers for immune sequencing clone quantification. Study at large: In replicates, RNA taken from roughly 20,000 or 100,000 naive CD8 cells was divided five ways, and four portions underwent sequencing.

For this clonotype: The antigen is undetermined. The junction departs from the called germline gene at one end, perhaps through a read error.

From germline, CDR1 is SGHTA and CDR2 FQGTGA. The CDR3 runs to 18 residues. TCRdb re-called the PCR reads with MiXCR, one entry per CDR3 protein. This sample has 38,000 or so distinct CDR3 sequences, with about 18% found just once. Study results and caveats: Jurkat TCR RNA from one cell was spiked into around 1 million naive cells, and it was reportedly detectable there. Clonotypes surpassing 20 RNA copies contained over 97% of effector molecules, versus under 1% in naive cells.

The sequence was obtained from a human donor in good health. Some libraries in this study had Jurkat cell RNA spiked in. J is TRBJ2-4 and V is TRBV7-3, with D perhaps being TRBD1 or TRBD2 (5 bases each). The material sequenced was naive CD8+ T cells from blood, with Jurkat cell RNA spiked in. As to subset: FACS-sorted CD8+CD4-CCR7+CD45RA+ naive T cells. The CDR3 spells CAGSLRGRETLAKNIQYF. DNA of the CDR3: TGTGCCGGCAGCTTGAGGGGTCGGGAAACACTAGCCAAAAACATTCAGTACTTC. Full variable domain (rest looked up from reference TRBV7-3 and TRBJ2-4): GAGVSQTPSNKVTEKGKYVELRCDPISGHTALYWYRQSLGQGPEFLIYFQGTGAADDSGLPNDRFFAVRPEGSVSTLKIQRTERGDSAVYLCAGSLRGRETLAKNIQYFGAGTRLSVL.